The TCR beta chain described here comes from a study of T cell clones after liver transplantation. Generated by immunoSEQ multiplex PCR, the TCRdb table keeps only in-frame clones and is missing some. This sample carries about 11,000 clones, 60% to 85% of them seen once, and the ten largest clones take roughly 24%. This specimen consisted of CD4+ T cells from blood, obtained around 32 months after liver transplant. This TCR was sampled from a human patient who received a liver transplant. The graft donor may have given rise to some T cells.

The CDR3 spells CASSIDNTEAFF. For the CDR3, the DNA is TGTGCCAGTAGTATAGACAACACTGAAGCTTTCTTT. The rearrangement uses TRBV19 and TRBJ1-1; no definite D call. This CDR3 spans 12 amino acids. Germline CDR1 is LNHDA and CDR2 is SQIVND (reference sequence). Between the trimmed V and J ends, which lost 0 bases and 2 bases, there was a span of 1 base.